The following is a T cell receptor (beta chain) sequence with its context. TCRdb used MiXCR to reprocess the 5' RACE reads, holding one entry per CDR3 protein. This table has 550,000 to 800,000 distinct CDR3 sequences, roughly 7.2% appearing once. Germline-derived CDR1 and CDR2 are SGHTA and FQGTGA. Trimming pared 7 bases from V and 3 bases from J, leaving 29 bases between. The CDR3 has 19 residues. These data come from a study of identical twins. The data also belong to a second study, concerning yellow fever vaccine responses in identical twins.

Sample: PBMCs. The genes are TRBV7-3 and TRBJ2-3; D tentatively reads TRBD1 or TRBD2 (9 bases each). The origin of this receptor is a woman between 18 and 29 years old in good health. CDR3 bases: TGTGCCAGCACCGACTTCGACAGGGGGTTAGCGGGAGAAACAGATACGCAGTATTTT. Its translation is CASTDFDRGLAGETDTQYF.